These 2 T cell receptor beta chains originate from one sample sequenced in a study of blood T cell repertoires in COVID-19. The method was immunoSEQ multiplex PCR; TCRdb's version includes in-frame clones alone and lacks a portion of them. The sample has fewer than 200,000 clones, 70% to 85% seen once. Sequences were obtained from PBMCs or T cells enriched from blood (not recorded which). All receptors come from a woman in her forties or fifties who had recovered from COVID-19.

For the CDR3, the DNA is TGCGCCAGCAGCCCGGACGGGGTATCTAATGAAAAACTGTTTTTT. Its protein product is CASSPDGVSNEKLFF. V gene TRBV4-1 combines with J gene TRBJ1-4; D ambiguous. The CDR3 runs 15 residues. CDR1 MGHRA and CDR2 YSYEKL come from the germline V gene. V lost 4 bases and J lost 3, with 12 bases in between.

This chain joins TRBV28 and TRBJ2-5; D is unclear. The CDR3 is 13 residues long. V dropped 10 bases and J dropped 7 bases, with 19 bases sitting between them. Germline V CDR1 and CDR2: MDHEN, SYDVKM. The CDR3 is CATRLLAGGTQYF. The CDR3 DNA reads TGTGCCACCCGTCTGTTAGCCGGCGGGACCCAGTACTTC.